This T cell receptor (beta chain) was documented in a study of T cell responses to AZD1222 COVID-19 vaccine. It was second doses at about 4 or about 12 weeks that were pooled. As for this clone: Its antigen is currently unknown.

Produced via immunoSEQ multiplex PCR; TCRdb's table is partial and in-frame only. The table records roughly 120,000 clones, approximately 85% of them present only once. General study points: Nearly half of spike-specific TCRs reportedly target unmutated variant regions. Females outnumbered males among donors, who were mostly white British; clonal diversity was possibly underestimated.

Material: peripheral blood, obtained 28 days after the second AZD1222 dose. The receptor's source is an adult who received the AZD1222 COVID-19 vaccine.

Written as DNA, the CDR3 is TGCGCCAGCAGCTTGGGCAGGGAGGGAGGTGACGGCTACACCTTC. Translation gives CASSLGREGGDGYTF. The chain has TRBV5-1 and TRBJ1-2; D possibly corresponds to TRBD1 (5 bases). V lost 0 bases and J lost 8, with 17 bases in between. Per germline, CDR1 SGHRS and CDR2 YFSETQ. This CDR3 contains 15 residues.